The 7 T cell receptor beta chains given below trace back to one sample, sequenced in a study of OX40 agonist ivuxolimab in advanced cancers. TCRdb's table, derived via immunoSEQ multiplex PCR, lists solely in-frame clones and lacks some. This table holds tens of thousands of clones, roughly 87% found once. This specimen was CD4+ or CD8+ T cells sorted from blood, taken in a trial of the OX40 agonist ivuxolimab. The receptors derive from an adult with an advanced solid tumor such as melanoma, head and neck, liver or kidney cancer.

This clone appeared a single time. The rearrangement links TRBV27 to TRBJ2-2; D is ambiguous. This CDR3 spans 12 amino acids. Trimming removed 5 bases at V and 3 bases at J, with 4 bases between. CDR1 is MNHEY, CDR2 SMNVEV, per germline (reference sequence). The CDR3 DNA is TGTGCCAGCAGTCTATACACCGGGGAGCTGTTTTTT. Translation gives CASSLYTGELFF.

The CDR3 nucleotides are TGCGCCAGCAGCCAATTTCCGACGGGACTACTAAATGAGCAGTTCTTC. Its protein product is CASSQFPTGLLNEQFF. This sequence joins TRBV4-3 and TRBJ2-1, with 7 bases matching TRBD2. Germline values: CDR1 LGHNA, CDR2 YSLEER. The CDR3 contains 16 residues. Trimming took 2 bases from V and 7 from J; bases not matched to a gene: 11.

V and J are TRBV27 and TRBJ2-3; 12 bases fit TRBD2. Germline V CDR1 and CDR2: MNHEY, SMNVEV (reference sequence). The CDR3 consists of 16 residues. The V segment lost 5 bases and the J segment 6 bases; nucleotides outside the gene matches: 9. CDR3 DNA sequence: TGTGCCAGCAGTCCGGCCGGACTAGCGGGGAGGGATACGCAGTATTTT. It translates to CASSPAGLAGRDTQYF.

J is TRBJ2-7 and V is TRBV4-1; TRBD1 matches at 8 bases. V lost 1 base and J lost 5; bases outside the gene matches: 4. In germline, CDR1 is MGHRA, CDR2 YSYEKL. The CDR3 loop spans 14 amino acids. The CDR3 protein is CASSQGTGSHEQYF. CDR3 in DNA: TGCGCCAGCAGCCAAGGGACAGGGAGCCACGAGCAGTACTTC.

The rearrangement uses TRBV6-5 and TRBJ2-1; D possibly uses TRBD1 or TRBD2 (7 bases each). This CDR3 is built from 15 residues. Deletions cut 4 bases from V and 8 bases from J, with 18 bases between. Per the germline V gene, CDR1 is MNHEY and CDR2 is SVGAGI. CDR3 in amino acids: CASSSTPPGGDEQFF. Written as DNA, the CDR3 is TGTGCCAGCAGTTCCACTCCCCCAGGGGGGGATGAGCAGTTCTTC.

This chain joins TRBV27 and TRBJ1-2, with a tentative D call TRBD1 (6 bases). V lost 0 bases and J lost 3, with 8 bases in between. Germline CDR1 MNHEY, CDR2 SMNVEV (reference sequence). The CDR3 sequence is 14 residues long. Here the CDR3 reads CASSLSWTDYGYTF. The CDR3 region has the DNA TGTGCCAGCAGTTTATCATGGACAGACTATGGCTACACCTTC.

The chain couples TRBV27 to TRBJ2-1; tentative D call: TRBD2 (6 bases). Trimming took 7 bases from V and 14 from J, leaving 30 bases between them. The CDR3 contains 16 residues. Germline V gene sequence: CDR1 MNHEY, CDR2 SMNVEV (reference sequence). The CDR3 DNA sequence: TGTGCCAGCAAGGAGGGAGTAGATTATGTTCGGTCGCGCGAGTTCTTC. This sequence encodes CASKEGVDYVRSREFF.